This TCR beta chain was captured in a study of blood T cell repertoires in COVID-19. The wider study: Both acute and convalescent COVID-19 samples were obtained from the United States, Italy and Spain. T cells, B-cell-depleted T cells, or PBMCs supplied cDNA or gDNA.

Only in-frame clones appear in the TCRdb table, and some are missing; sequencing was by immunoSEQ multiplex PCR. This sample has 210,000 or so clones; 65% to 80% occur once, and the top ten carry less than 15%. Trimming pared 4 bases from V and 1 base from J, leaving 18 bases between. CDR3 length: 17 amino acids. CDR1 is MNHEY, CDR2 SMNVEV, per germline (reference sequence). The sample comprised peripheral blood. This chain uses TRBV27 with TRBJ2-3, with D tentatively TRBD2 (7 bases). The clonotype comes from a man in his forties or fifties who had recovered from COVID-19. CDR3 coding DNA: TGTGCCAGCAGTTCCCCCCGGGGGGCAGCGGGCACAGATACGCAGTATTTT. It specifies CASSSPRGAAGTDTQYF.